The TCR beta chain under discussion was sequenced for a study of CD4 T cells in relation to SARS-CoV-2 and coronaviruses. Looking at the study overall: The HLA restriction of the shared crossreactive spike epitopes was mapped.

This clone has a handful of counts. Its antigen is not identified. Unexposed donor CD4+ T cells date from about 2010-2018, before the COVID-19 pandemic. The cells were cultured for 10 days before CD4+ T cells were isolated. CDR1 is SNHLY, CDR2 FYNNEI, per germline. This CDR3 comprises 15 residues. With 6 bases clipped from V and 5 bases from J, the junction kept 4 bases outside the gene matches. Assay: immunoSEQ multiplex PCR; the TCRdb copy retains only in-frame clones and omits some. The sample holds around 9,800 clones, approximately 74% seen once. The chain employs TRBV2 and TRBJ2-7, with TRBD2 matching over 16 bases. The receptor's source is a human donor in good health. Sequencing was performed on CD4+ T cells from PBMCs, cultured in vitro. The DNA of the CDR3 is TGTGCCAGCAGAGGGACTAGCGGGAGGGCAAACGAGCAGTACTTC. Translated: CASRGTSGRANEQYF.